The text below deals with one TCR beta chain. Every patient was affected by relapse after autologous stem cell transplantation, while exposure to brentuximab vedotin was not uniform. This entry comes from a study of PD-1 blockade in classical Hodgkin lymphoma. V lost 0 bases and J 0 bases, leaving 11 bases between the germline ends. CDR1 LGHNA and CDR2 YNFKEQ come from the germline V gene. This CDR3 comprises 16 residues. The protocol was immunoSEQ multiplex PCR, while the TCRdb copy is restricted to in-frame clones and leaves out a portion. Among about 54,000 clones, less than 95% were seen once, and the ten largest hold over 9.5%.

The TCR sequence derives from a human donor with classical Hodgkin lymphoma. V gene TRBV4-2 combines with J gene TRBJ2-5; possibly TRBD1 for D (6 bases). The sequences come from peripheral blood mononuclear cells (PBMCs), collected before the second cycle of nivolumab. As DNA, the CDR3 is TGTGCCAGCAGCCAAGATTGGGGGCGGGACCAAGAGACCCAGTACTTC. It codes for CASSQDWGRDQETQYF.